These 18 T cell receptor beta chains came from one sample sequenced in a study of cytomegalovirus exposure and HLA in healthy donors. PCR used 60 Vbeta primers and 13 Jbeta primers. The assay was immunoSEQ multiplex PCR, and TCRdb's table has in-frame clones only and misses some. The sample lists some 270,000 clones, 75% to 90% occurring once. Material: PBMCs. The receptors originated from a girl aged 2 to 10 in good health and CMV-seronegative.

The chain combines TRBV27 with TRBJ2-1, with D perhaps matching TRBD2 (6 bases). This CDR3 spans 18 amino acids. Germline V gene data show CDR1 as MNHEY and CDR2 as SMNVEV (reference sequence). Trimming removed 9 bases from V and 5 bases from J, with 29 bases in between. The CDR3 region is CARHQAGRILTSHNEQFF. CDR3 DNA sequence: TGTGCCAGGCACCAGGCAGGGAGGATCCTTACGAGTCACAATGAGCAGTTCTTC.

In its sample, this clone was seen a few times. This chain joins TRBV13 and TRBJ1-1; 7 positions agree with TRBD1. Germline CDR1 is PRHDT and CDR2 is FYEKMQ (reference sequence). The junction had 7 bases not matched to a gene; V was cut back by 4 bases and J by 5 bases. This CDR3 comprises 14 residues. The CDR3 loop reads CASSYRGGGTEAFF. The CDR3, as DNA: TGTGCCAGCAGCTACAGGGGTGGGGGAACTGAAGCTTTCTTT. The variable domain in full, completed from reference TRBV13 and TRBJ1-1, reads AAGVIQSPRHLIKEKRETATLKCYPIPRHDTVYWYQQGPGQDPQFLISFYEKMQSDKGSIPDRFSAQQFSDYHSELNMSSLELGDSALYFCASSYRGGGTEAFFGQGTRLTVV.

CDR3 amino acids: CASSFGAPYEQYF. CDR3 sequence (DNA): TGTGCCAGCAGCTTCGGAGCCCCCTACGAGCAGTACTTC. The gene calls are TRBV11-2 and TRBJ2-7; D gene uncertain. V was trimmed by 3 bases and J by 2 bases, leaving 8 bases between them. Germline CDR1 is SGHAT and CDR2 is FQNNGV. This CDR3 contains 13 residues.

This rearrangement joins TRBV28 to TRBJ2-1; D uncertain. The CDR3 length is 17 residues. Trimming pared 2 bases from V and 4 bases from J, leaving 18 bases between. Germline lookup yields CDR1 MDHEN and CDR2 SYDVKM. The CDR3 DNA reads as TGTGCCAGCAGTTTAACCATCCCATTGCGGCATTACAATGAGCAGTTCTTC. Amino acid sequence: CASSLTIPLRHYNEQFF.

Here the CDR3 DNA reads TGTGCCAGCAGTTTAGATCATCAGGGCTTCACTGAAGCTTTCTTT. This sequence encodes CASSLDHQGFTEAFF. V and J are TRBV27 and TRBJ1-1, with a weak D call TRBD1 (5 bases). V was shortened by 2 bases and J by 4 bases, with 14 bases between the two germline ends. This CDR3 spans 15 amino acids. Germline loops: CDR1 MNHEY, CDR2 SMNVEV (reference sequence).

The chain links TRBV6-6 to TRBJ1-5, with no clear D. The V end was cut by 0 bases, the J end by 3 bases, with 6 bases between. The CDR3 covers 14 residues. The germline V gene has CDR1 MNHNY and CDR2 SVGAGI (reference sequence). The CDR3 DNA is TGTGCCAGCAGTTACTCGTCAGACAATCAGCCCCAGCATTTT. Amino acid sequence: CASSYSSDNQPQHF.

This chain joins TRBV6-5 and TRBJ2-5, with a tentative D call TRBD1 (7 bases). Per the germline V gene, CDR1 is MNHEY and CDR2 is SVGAGI. CDR3 length: 15 residues. V gave up 5 bases and J gave up 4 bases, with 17 bases separating them. CDR3 DNA: TGTGCCAGCAGTAGACAGGGCCCCGGGGGAGAGACCCAGTACTTC. Amino acids: CASSRQGPGGETQYF.

In nucleotides, the CDR3 is TGTGCCAGCAGTTCCCCAGGCGGGGGGGCGAAGACCCAGTACTTC. This codes for CASSSPGGGAKTQYF. The rearrangement links TRBV7-2 to TRBJ2-5; the match to TRBD2 covers 9 bases. This CDR3 has 15 amino acids. Germline V gene sequence: CDR1 SGHTA, CDR2 FQGNSA. After removal of 6 bases from V and 6 bases from J, the junction contained 11 bases not matched to a gene.

V usage is TRBV6-4 and J usage is TRBJ1-5, with D unresolved. Germline V gives CDR1 MRHNA, CDR2 SNTAGT. This CDR3 has 15 residues. Trimming took off 11 bases at V and 0 bases at J, with 17 bases between the two ends. In nucleotides, the CDR3 is TGTGCCGGGTACCGAGACATTTATAGCAATCAGCCCCAGCATTTT. Translated, it gives CAGYRDIYSNQPQHF.

The chain employs TRBV2 and TRBJ2-1; D is possibly TRBD2 (6 bases). Trimming removed 8 bases at V and 4 bases at J, with 12 bases between. The CDR3 is made up of 13 amino acids. The germline gives CDR1 SNHLY, CDR2 FYNNEI. The CDR3 loop reads CASRGSFYNEQFF. Written as DNA, the CDR3 is TGTGCCAGCCGGGGGTCCTTTTACAATGAGCAGTTCTTC.

A note on this clone: The junction departs from germline at one end; a sequencing error may be responsible. The chain joins TRBV7-9 to TRBJ2-7; D not resolved. Germline lookup yields CDR1 SEHNR and CDR2 FQNEAQ (reference sequence). The CDR3 sequence is 12 residues long. The DNA of the CDR3 is TGTTCCAGCAGCTCTTGGGTGGAGGAGCAGTACTTC. Protein product: CSSSSWVEEQYF.

The gene calls are TRBV21-1 and TRBJ1-6; the DNA was not compared with TRBD1, the D call given in the table. TRBV21-1 is termed a pseudogene. The CDR3 is 17 amino acids. DNA for the CDR3: TGTGCCAGCAGAGGGATCGGGACAGGGGGATTTAATTCACCCCTCCACTTT. It yields the protein CASRGIGTGGFNSPLHF.

V gene TRBV29-1 combines with J gene TRBJ2-1; the D gene is possibly TRBD1 (5 bases). CDR3 length equals 10 residues. V was cut by 4 bases and J by 11 bases, with 9 bases left in between. The germline V gene encodes CDR1 SQVTM and CDR2 ANQGSEA. Here the CDR3 DNA reads TGCAGCGTTGCATGGGGCAAGCAGTTCTTC. Translation gives CSVAWGKQFF.

V and J are TRBV27 and TRBJ1-5; a possible D gene is TRBD1 (6 bases). This CDR3 is built from 16 residues. CDR1 is MNHEY, CDR2 SMNVEV, per germline (reference sequence). Trimming pared 5 bases from V and 2 bases from J, leaving 16 bases between. CDR3 nucleotide sequence: TGTGCCAGCAGTCTGTGGGGCAGGGGTCGCAATCAGCCCCAGCATTTT. It encodes CASSLWGRGRNQPQHF.

The J gene is TRBJ1-2, the V gene TRBV29-1; tentative D call: TRBD1 (6 bases). The CDR3 consists of 14 residues. The V gene lost 0 bases and the J gene lost 4 bases, with 12 bases spanning the gap. CDR1 and CDR2 from the germline V gene are SQVTM and ANQGSEA. CDR3 residues: CSVEETGTSYGYTF. Here the CDR3 DNA reads TGCAGCGTTGAAGAAACCGGGACAAGCTATGGCTACACCTTC. Full variable domain (remainder filled in from reference TRBV29-1 and TRBJ1-2): SAVISQKPSRDICQRGTSLTIQCQVDSQVTMMFWYRQQPGQSLTLIATANQGSEATYESGFVIDKFPISRPNLTFSTLTVSNMSPEDSSIYLCSVEETGTSYGYTFGSGTRLTVV.

The chain couples TRBV7-2 to TRBJ1-4; D might be TRBD1 (5 bases). CDR1 and CDR2 (germline): SGHTA, FQGNSA. Between the trimmed V and J ends, which lost 1 base and 10 bases, there was a span of 13 bases. CDR3 length equals 14 residues. The CDR3 loop reads CASSLVGGDGKLFF. In DNA, the CDR3 is TGTGCCAGCAGCTTAGTGGGGGGGGACGGAAAACTGTTTTTT. The full variable domain, its missing parts supplied by reference TRBV7-2 and TRBJ1-4, is GAGVSQSPSNKVTEKGKDVELRCDPISGHTALYWYRQSLGQGLEFLIYFQGNSAPDKSGLPSDRFSAERTGGSVSTLTIQRTQQEDSAVYLCASSLVGGDGKLFFGSGTQLSVL.

The chain has TRBV9 and TRBJ2-1; no reliable D call. Trimming left V 4 bases short and J 8 bases short, with 7 bases between. Germline assignment: CDR1 SGDLS and CDR2 YYNGEE. This CDR3 comprises 11 residues. The CDR3 nucleotides read TGTGCCAGCAGCTCTGTCCATGAGCAGTTCTTC. Translation: CASSSVHEQFF. The full variable domain, rest sourced from reference TRBV9 and TRBJ2-1, is DSGVTQTPKHLITATGQRVTLRCSPRSGDLSVYWYQQSLDQGLQFLIQYYNGEERAKGNILERFSAQQFPDLHSELNLSSLELGDSALYFCASSSVHEQFFGPGTRLTVL.

The chain is built from TRBV5-1 and TRBJ2-7; the match to TRBD1 covers 10 bases. The CDR3 length is 15 residues. V lost 4 bases and J lost 8; bases outside the gene matches: 12. CDR1 and CDR2 from the germline V gene are SGHRS and YFSETQ. CDR3: CASSPLDRGVLQQYF. The DNA for the CDR3 is TGCGCCAGCAGCCCTTTGGACAGGGGGGTTCTCCAGCAGTACTTC.